These T cell receptor beta chains were read from a single sample in a study of cytomegalovirus exposure and HLA in healthy donors. Profiled with immunoSEQ multiplex PCR; TCRdb holds only in-frame clones, not every one. The sample has over 85,000 clones, roughly four fifths seen once. Sequenced material: PBMCs. These receptors originate from a male donor in good health and CMV-seropositive. Each CDR3 is given with its conserved first and last residue. Fields, in order: CDR3 DNA, CDR3 protein, V gene, D gene, J gene, clone size. D genes are given only for firm matches. Not every row has a clone size; where given, it reads once, few, many or a size class.

CDR3nt: TGTGCCAGCAGCCCCTTCAAGGGAGGTAGTGGGGGAGGGCCGTCGGGGGAGCTGTTTTTT; CDR3aa: CASSPFKGGSGGGPSGELFF; v_gene: TRBV21-1; d_gene: NA; j_gene: TRBJ2-2; abundance: NA
CDR3nt: TGTGCCAGCTCACCCTGGGACAGTGGGTACACAGATACGCAGTATTTT; CDR3aa: CASSPWDSGYTDTQYF; v_gene: TRBV18; d_gene: TRBD1; j_gene: TRBJ2-3; abundance: once
CDR3nt: TGTGCCAGCAGGAGGACAGGGAGCACAGATACGCAGTATTTT; CDR3aa: CASRRTGSTDTQYF; v_gene: TRBV6-5; d_gene: TRBD1; j_gene: TRBJ2-3; abundance: NA
CDR3nt: TGTGCCAGCAGCTTAAGGGGGAACGAGCAGTACTTC; CDR3aa: CASSLRGNEQYF; v_gene: TRBV7-9; d_gene: NA; j_gene: TRBJ2-7; abundance: NA
CDR3nt: TGTGCCAGCAGCGCCAACGATGGGAGCTCCTACAATGAGCAGTTCTTC; CDR3aa: CASSANDGSSYNEQFF; v_gene: TRBV7-3; d_gene: NA; j_gene: TRBJ2-1; abundance: NA
CDR3nt: TGTGCCAGTAGTACTCCGGGACTAGTGTACGAGCAGTACTTC; CDR3aa: CASSTPGLVYEQYF; v_gene: TRBV19; d_gene: TRBD2; j_gene: TRBJ2-7; abundance: NA
CDR3nt: TGTGCCAGCAGTCGACAGGGGGGGTCCTACGAGCAGTACTTC; CDR3aa: CASSRQGGSYEQYF; v_gene: TRBV6-1; d_gene: TRBD1; j_gene: TRBJ2-7; abundance: NA
CDR3nt: TGTGCCAGCAGCTTGGGCGAGGTGGGAGAGACCCAGTACTTC; CDR3aa: CASSLGEVGETQYF; v_gene: TRBV5-4; d_gene: NA; j_gene: TRBJ2-5; abundance: NA
CDR3nt: TGTGCCAGCAGCTCTAACACAGATACGCAGTATTTT; CDR3aa: CASSSNTDTQYF; v_gene: TRBV7-2; d_gene: NA; j_gene: TRBJ2-3; abundance: NA
CDR3nt: TGTGCCAGTAGGAATGGTTCCGGGAGGGCCGGGGAGCAGTACTTC; CDR3aa: CASRNGSGRAGEQYF; v_gene: TRBV19; d_gene: TRBD2; j_gene: TRBJ2-7; abundance: NA
CDR3nt: TGTGCCAGTAGTGGTTTGGCGGGGACAGGCCACGAGCAGTACTTC; CDR3aa: CASSGLAGTGHEQYF; v_gene: TRBV19; d_gene: TRBD1; j_gene: TRBJ2-7; abundance: NA
CDR3nt: TGTGCCAGCTCCCTGGGCCGGTACACTGAAGCTTTCTTT; CDR3aa: CASSLGRYTEAFF; v_gene: TRBV18; d_gene: NA; j_gene: TRBJ1-1; abundance: few
CDR3nt: TGTGCCAGCAGTTACACCGGGACAGGTTTCCCTTACGAGCAGTACTTC; CDR3aa: CASSYTGTGFPYEQYF; v_gene: TRBV6-6; d_gene: TRBD1; j_gene: TRBJ2-7; abundance: once
CDR3nt: TGCGCCAGCAGCCGCGGGGCGTCAGATACGCAGTATTTT; CDR3aa: CASSRGASDTQYF; v_gene: TRBV5-1; d_gene: NA; j_gene: TRBJ2-3; abundance: NA